The 20 T cell receptor beta chains presented below share a single source sample, sequenced in a study of blood T cell repertoires in COVID-19. Sequencing was performed with immunoSEQ multiplex PCR; in TCRdb, only in-frame clones are kept and a portion is missing. This table has 120,000 or so clones, about 74% appearing once. Sequencing input: peripheral blood. These receptors were obtained from a man between 65 and 85 years old with acute or convalescent COVID-19.

The rearrangement uses TRBV5-1 and TRBJ1-5; no firm D call. This CDR3 comprises 14 residues. V was clipped by 0 bases and J by 6 bases, with 10 bases between them. Germline loops: CDR1 SGHRS, CDR2 YFSETQ. CDR3 coding DNA: TGCGCCAGCAGCTTGGCCTCGTCGGGTCAGCCCCAGCATTTT. This gives the protein CASSLASSGQPQHF.

The chain uses TRBV27 and TRBJ2-7; D may be TRBD2 (5 bases). This CDR3 has 16 residues. CDR1 is MNHEY and CDR2 is SMNVEV in the germline V gene (reference sequence). V was trimmed by 5 bases and J by 2 bases, leaving 19 bases between them. The CDR3 here is CASSPSPSGTAYEQYF. The CDR3 region has the DNA TGTGCCAGCAGTCCCTCCCCCAGCGGTACCGCCTACGAGCAGTACTTC.

The gene calls are TRBV15 and TRBJ2-2, with a tentative D call TRBD1 (6 bases). There are 14 residues in the CDR3. Germline lookup yields CDR1 LNHNV and CDR2 YYDKDF (reference sequence). Trimming stripped 8 bases from V and 0 bases from J, with 10 bases between. The CDR3 reads CATAGTTNTGELFF. The CDR3 nucleotides are TGTGCCACCGCCGGGACAACGAACACCGGGGAGCTGTTTTTT.

The chain employs TRBV20-1 and TRBJ2-3, with 8 bases aligning to TRBD1. This CDR3 spans 15 amino acids. Germline loops: CDR1 DFQATT, CDR2 SNEGSKA (reference sequence). With 6 bases clipped from V and 6 bases from J, the junction kept 14 bases outside the gene matches. The CDR3 bases are TGCAGTGCAAGTCAGGGGGCCGCCCTGGGGGATACGCAGTATTTT. Translation gives CSASQGAALGDTQYF.

This clone was recorded a few times. The V call is TRBV7-2, the J call TRBJ2-7; 9 bases agree with TRBD1. The CDR3 extends over 17 amino acids. Germline CDR1 SGHTA, CDR2 FQGNSA. The V and J ends lost 5 bases and 0 bases, in that order; junction bases with no gene match: 11. The CDR3 nucleotides are TGTGCCAGCAGCATTAGGGTTGGGACAGGGAGCTCCTACGAGCAGTACTTC. Amino acid sequence: CASSIRVGTGSSYEQYF.

V gene TRBV10-3 combines with J gene TRBJ2-2; 9 bases align to TRBD1. Losses at the gene ends were 0 bases for V and 4 bases for J; bases not matched to a gene: 6. Germline V lookup: CDR1 ENHRY, CDR2 SYGVKD. The CDR3 extends over 17 amino acids. The CDR3 region is CAISESGQGSTTGELFF. CDR3 DNA sequence: TGTGCCATCAGTGAGTCGGGACAGGGATCTACCACCGGGGAGCTGTTTTTT.

V usage is TRBV5-4 and J usage is TRBJ2-3; 10 positions agree with TRBD2. This CDR3 has 15 amino acids. Germline lookup yields CDR1 SGHNT and CDR2 YYREEE (reference sequence). V was clipped by 3 bases and J by 7 bases; unmatched bases: 8. CDR3 sequence reads: CASSSIASGGYTQYF. The CDR3 nucleotides are TGTGCCAGCAGCTCAATAGCTAGCGGGGGATATACGCAGTATTTT.

This CDR3 reads CASSPPTGGSDEQYF. The DNA of the CDR3 is TGTGCCAGCTCACCACCGACAGGGGGCTCGGACGAGCAGTACTTC. J is TRBJ2-7 and V is TRBV18; 10 bases are a match to TRBD1. Germline V lookup: CDR1 KGHSH, CDR2 LQKENI. The CDR3 has 15 residues. After removal of 0 bases from V and 5 bases from J, the junction contained 4 bases not matched to a gene.

The CDR3 DNA reads TGCGCCAGCAGGGTAACTAGCGGGGGGAAATACGAGCAGTACTTC. Translating it yields CASRVTSGGKYEQYF. V is TRBV10-2 and J is TRBJ2-7; 12 bases match TRBD2. There are 15 residues in the CDR3. Germline loops: CDR1 WSHSY, CDR2 SAAADI. Losses at the gene ends were 6 bases for V and 4 bases for J; bases not matched to a gene: 7.

This chain links TRBV9 with TRBJ2-1; D is perhaps TRBD2 (5 bases). The CDR3 has 15 amino acids. CDR1 and CDR2 (germline): SGDLS, YYNGEE. Trimming left V 4 bases short and J 0 bases short, with 11 bases between. The CDR3 region has the DNA TGTGCCAGCAGCCCTTCTGGGAGCTCCTACAATGAGCAGTTCTTC. Its translation is CASSPSGSSYNEQFF.

The chain links TRBV3-1 (or the pseudogene TRBV3-2) to TRBJ2-7; possible D gene TRBD1, 6 bases. The length of the CDR3 is 11 residues. In germline, CDR1 is LGHDT, CDR2 YNNKEL (reference sequence). Between the trimmed V and J ends, which lost 4 bases and 7 bases, there was a span of 8 bases. The CDR3 nucleotides read TGTGCCAGCAGCCGGCAGGGGGAGCAGTACTTC. The encoded protein is CASSRQGEQYF.

V and J are TRBV9 and TRBJ2-1, with 11 nucleotides matching TRBD1. This CDR3 has 16 residues. Germline V gene lookup returns CDR1 SGDLS and CDR2 YYNGEE. With 3 bases clipped from V and 8 bases from J, the junction kept 10 bases outside the gene matches. CDR3 sequence: CASSEYGTGGLDEQFF. CDR3 coding DNA: TGTGCCAGCAGCGAATACGGGACAGGGGGTTTGGATGAGCAGTTCTTC.

This clone occurred once. This rearrangement joins TRBV5-6 to TRBJ2-3, with a tentative D call TRBD1 (5 bases). The V end was cut by 4 bases, the J end by 4 bases, with 16 bases between. Germline CDR1 reads SGHDT; CDR2 reads YYEEEE. The CDR3 contains 15 residues. The CDR3: CASSGASDGSDTQYF. The CDR3 DNA sequence: TGTGCCAGCAGCGGGGCTTCCGACGGGTCAGATACGCAGTATTTT.

This clone has only a few counts. The V and J genes are TRBV5-5 and TRBJ1-5; possible D gene TRBD1, 6 bases. Germline-derived CDR1 and CDR2 are SGHKS and YYEKEE (reference sequence). This CDR3 is 15 amino acids long. Trimming cost V 0 bases and J 7 bases, with 14 bases left between them. CDR3 DNA: TGTGCCAGCAGCTTGGCCGGACAGATTGGACAGCCCCAGCATTTT. Its protein product is CASSLAGQIGQPQHF.

This clone has only one observation. This chain joins TRBV11-1 and TRBJ2-7; 8 nucleotides align to TRBD1. Germline CDR1 reads SGHAT; CDR2 reads FQDESV (reference sequence). The CDR3 is 16 amino acids. V dropped 3 bases and J dropped 3; count of bases not matched to a gene: 10. CDR3 protein: CASSFRGQGIVYEQYF. The CDR3 DNA follows: TGTGCCAGCAGCTTCCGAGGACAGGGTATTGTCTACGAGCAGTACTTC.

The chain recombines TRBV11-1 with TRBJ1-1, with D possibly TRBD1 on 5 matching bases. Germline assignment: CDR1 SGHAT and CDR2 FQDESV (reference sequence). The CDR3 covers 13 residues. The ends were cut back, 0 bases at V and 11 bases at J, with 13 bases in the middle. This CDR3 is CASSLAGAGPAFF. The CDR3 coding sequence is TGTGCCAGCAGCTTAGCAGGGGCCGGACCCGCTTTCTTT.

The chain joins TRBV30 to TRBJ2-4; a possible D gene is TRBD1 (5 bases). Trimming took off 5 bases at V and 0 bases at J, with 20 bases between the two ends. Looked up from germline, CDR1 is GTSNPN and CDR2 is SVGIG (reference sequence). CDR3 length: 17 residues. The CDR3, as DNA: TGTGCCTGGTCCTCAAATACAGGTTTACTAGCCAAAAACATTCAGTACTTC. Translating it yields CAWSSNTGLLAKNIQYF. The variable domain in full, completed from reference TRBV30 and TRBJ2-4, reads SQTIHQWPATLVQPVGSPLSLECTVEGTSNPNLYWYRQAAGRGLQLLFYSVGIGQISSEVPQNLSASRPQDRQFILSSKKLLLSDSGFYLCAWSSNTGLLAKNIQYFGAGTRLSVL.

This clone has a handful of counts. The chain is built from TRBV27 and TRBJ1-4, with 7 bases matching TRBD1. V shed 5 bases, J shed 5 bases, and the junction held 8 bases outside the gene matches. The CDR3 loop spans 15 amino acids. Germline V lookup: CDR1 MNHEY, CDR2 SMNVEV (reference sequence). The CDR3 sequence is CASSPWTGDNEKLFF. The CDR3 DNA follows: TGTGCCAGCAGTCCATGGACAGGTGACAATGAAAAACTGTTTTTT.

V is TRBV19 and J is TRBJ1-5; D unclear. The CDR3 consists of 14 residues. CDR1 is LNHDA, CDR2 SQIVND, per germline (reference sequence). V lost 3 bases, J lost 5 bases, and 11 bases lay in between. The CDR3 here is CASSMTGNDQPQHF. CDR3 nucleotide sequence: TGTGCCAGTAGTATGACCGGGAATGATCAGCCCCAGCATTTT.

The chain links TRBV6-2 or TRBV6-3 to TRBJ2-7; D may be TRBD2 (6 bases). V was pared by 0 bases and J by 0 bases, with 15 bases between. There are 17 residues in the CDR3. CDR1 is MNHEY and CDR2 is SVGEGT in the germline V gene. The CDR3 coding sequence is TGTGCCAGCAGTTACTCGGGGGGTCCGGGGATCTCCTACGAGCAGTACTTC. This encodes CASSYSGGPGISYEQYF.